A selection of T cell receptor beta chains follows, all from one sample in a study of untreated major depressive disorder. Assay: immunoSEQ multiplex PCR; the TCRdb copy retains only in-frame clones and omits some. The sample yields approximately 15,000 clones, 90% to 95% seen once. What was sequenced was CD4+ T cells from PBMCs. These receptors were obtained from a woman in her 30s with major depressive disorder. Each CDR3 is given with its conserved first and last residue. The D gene is left open where the match is weak. Size is stated for part of the rows, as once, few or many counts, or as a class when the clone is expanded.

>TRBD2|TRBJ2-2|NA|TRBV2
CASSGTSGRKTGELFF
TGTGCCAGCAGTGGGACTAGCGGGAGAAAGACCGGGGAGCTGTTTTTT
>NA|TRBJ1-5|once|TRBV19
CASSEQGQPQHF
TGTGCCAGTAGTGAACAGGGTCAGCCCCAGCATTTT
>TRBD2|TRBJ2-3|NA|TRBV9
CASAGLAGTDTQYF
TGTGCCAGCGCGGGGCTAGCGGGCACAGATACGCAGTATTTT
>NA|TRBJ2-7|once|TRBV2
CASSEAPGRGYEQYF
TGTGCCAGCAGTGAAGCGCCGGGCAGGGGATACGAGCAGTACTTC
>TRBD2|TRBJ2-3|once|TRBV14
CASSQDSTSGLTDTQYF
TGTGCCAGCAGCCAAGATTCAACTAGCGGGCTCACAGATACGCAGTATTTT
>NA|TRBJ1-5|NA|TRBV7-2
CASSLGLLQFNQPQHF
TGTGCCAGCAGCTTAGGACTTTTGCAGTTCAATCAGCCCCAGCATTTT
>NA|TRBJ1-1|few|TRBV20-1
CSLEWRTEAFF
TGCAGTCTTGAGTGGAGGACTGAAGCTTTCTTT
>NA|TRBJ2-1|NA|TRBV28
CASSNYNEQFF
TGTGCCAGCAGTAATTACAATGAGCAGTTCTTC
>TRBD1|TRBJ2-6|NA|TRBV5-1
CASSLTGVPLSGANVLTF
TGCGCCAGCAGCCTGACAGGGGTTCCCCTCTCTGGGGCCAACGTCCTGACTTTC
>NA|TRBJ2-1|NA|TRBV4-2
CASSQPPDSSYNEQFF
TGTGCCAGCAGCCAACCACCGGACAGCTCCTACAATGAGCAGTTCTTC